Listed below are T cell receptor beta chains from one sample, sequenced in a study of blood T cells in healthy people across ages. TCRdb independently ran MiXCR on the 5' RACE reads; one entry per CDR3 protein. The repertoire holds some 780,000 distinct CDR3 sequences, about 56% seen once, with about 26% in the top ten. The sequencing input was blood. Receptor source: a man aged 35-49 years in good health. The CDR3 runs from the conserved cysteine through the conserved F or W. D genes are given only for firm matches. A clone size is listed for some rows: how often the clone was seen (once, few, many), or a class if it is expanded.

len	v_gene	j_gene	d_gene	abundance	CDR3aa	CDR3nt
15	TRBV12-3/TRBV12-4	TRBJ1-5	NA	few	CASNQGGGSNQPQHF	TGTGCCAGCAATCAAGGGGGGGGGAGCAATCAGCCCCAGCATTTT
12	TRBV10-3	TRBJ2-7	NA	NA	CAISDGNEEQYF	TGTGCCATCAGTGACGGGAATGAAGAGCAGTACTTC
13	TRBV27	TRBJ2-3	NA	few	CASSYLGTDTQYF	TGTGCCAGCAGCTATTTAGGGACGGATACGCAGTATTTT
14	TRBV3-1	TRBJ1-2	NA	NA	CASSQDQALYGYTF	TGTGCCAGCAGCCAAGATCAGGCCCTCTATGGCTACACCTTC
15	TRBV12-3/TRBV12-4	TRBJ2-7	TRBD2	few	CASRRPGLRDGEQYF	TGTGCCAGCAGGCGACCGGGACTACGAGACGGCGAGCAGTACTTC
15	TRBV7-9	TRBJ1-1	NA	few	CASSPGQLMNTEAFF	TGTGCCAGCAGCCCCGGACAGTTAATGAACACTGAAGCTTTCTTT
14	TRBV10-3	TRBJ2-5	TRBD1	few	CAITRTGGRETQYF	TGTGCCATCACCCGGACAGGGGGTAGAGAGACCCAGTACTTC
16	TRBV29-1	TRBJ2-5	TRBD2	many	CSVDPPIASGSNEQYF	TGCAGCGTTGACCCCCCTATAGCTAGCGGGTCGAATGAGCAGTACTTC
13	TRBV12-3/TRBV12-4	TRBJ2-3	NA	NA	CASRNSDSRTQYF	TGTGCCAGCAGGAATAGCGACAGTAGGACGCAGTATTTT
14	TRBV18	TRBJ2-7	TRBD2	few	CASSPPVAGGEQYF	TGTGCCAGCTCACCACCGGTAGCGGGAGGCGAGCAGTACTTC
16	TRBV28	TRBJ2-1	TRBD2	NA	CASSPGLAGLGDEQFF	TGTGCCAGCAGCCCGGGACTAGCGGGCTTGGGGGATGAGCAGTTCTTC
14	TRBV4-1	TRBJ2-3	NA	NA	CASSPKGPTDTQYF	TGCGCCAGCAGCCCAAAGGGGCCTACAGATACGCAGTATTTT
15	TRBV6-2/TRBV6-3	TRBJ1-1	NA	NA	CASRRFRTVETEAFF	TGTGCCAGCAGAAGATTTAGGACAGTCGAAACTGAAGCTTTCTTT
15	TRBV5-6	TRBJ2-1	TRBD1	few	CASSLPGTGGHEQFF	TGTGCCAGCAGCTTGCCAGGGACAGGGGGCCATGAGCAGTTCTTC
13	TRBV20-1	TRBJ2-7	NA	many	CSASMPVTYEQYF	TGCAGTGCTAGTATGCCGGTTACCTACGAGCAGTACTTC
11	TRBV6-5	TRBJ2-1	NA	few	CASSYQDEQFF	TGTGCCAGCAGTTACCAGGATGAGCAGTTCTTC
16	TRBV25-1	TRBJ2-5	NA	NA	CASSEERRGGLNEQYF	TGTGCCAGCAGTGAAGAGAGAAGAGGTGGGCTCAATGAGCAGTACTTC
14	TRBV27	TRBJ2-4	NA	NA	CASRDTGIKNIQYF	TGTGCCAGCAGAGATACCGGGATCAAAAACATTCAGTACTTC
15	TRBV6-2/TRBV6-3	TRBJ2-5	TRBD2	many	CASSKSTSGMETQYF	TGTGCCAGCAGTAAATCGACTAGCGGGATGGAGACCCAGTACTTC
13	TRBV4-2	TRBJ2-7	NA	NA	CASNGGASYEQYF	TGTGCCAGTAACGGCGGCGCTTCCTACGAGCAGTACTTC
15	TRBV12-3/TRBV12-4	TRBJ1-2	NA	NA	CASSSRSLVSYGYTF	TGTGCCAGCAGTTCCCGTAGTCTTGTTAGCTATGGCTACACCTTC
15	TRBV11-2	TRBJ2-5	NA	many	CASSLAGTFQETQYF	TGTGCCAGCAGCTTAGCCGGGACATTCCAAGAGACCCAGTACTTC
14	TRBV15	TRBJ1-2	NA	NA	CATSRVGDAGGFTF	TGTGCCACCAGCAGAGTGGGGGACGCCGGAGGCTTCACCTTC
13	TRBV6-2/TRBV6-3	TRBJ2-2	NA	NA	CASSSTNTGELFF	TGTGCCAGCAGTTCTACCAACACCGGGGAGCTGTTTTTT
17	TRBV6-2/TRBV6-3	TRBJ2-2	NA	NA	CASSYSAFEPNTGELFF	TGTGCCAGCAGTTACTCGGCTTTCGAGCCGAACACCGGGGAGCTGTTTTTT
14	TRBV29-1	TRBJ1-4	NA	few	CSVWEGATNEKLFF	TGCAGCGTTTGGGAAGGGGCAACTAATGAAAAACTGTTTTTT
14	TRBV20-1	TRBJ1-1	NA	NA	CSADQTGMNTEAFF	TGCAGTGCTGACCAAACAGGGATGAACACTGAAGCTTTCTTT
13	TRBV5-1	TRBJ1-6	NA	NA	CASSFVRNSPLHF	TGCGCCAGCAGCTTCGTGCGTAATTCACCCCTCCACTTT
15	TRBV29-1	TRBJ2-5	NA	NA	CSVESPRGAQETQYF	TGCAGCGTTGAGTCCCCTAGAGGGGCACAAGAGACCCAGTACTTC
16	TRBV19	TRBJ1-6	TRBD1	NA	CASSTVTGGVNSPLHF	TGTGCCAGTAGTACAGTCACAGGGGGCGTCAATTCACCCCTCCACTTT
14	TRBV7-9	TRBJ1-1	NA	NA	CASSLRDTETEAFF	TGTGCCAGCAGCCTCCGGGACACCGAAACTGAAGCTTTCTTT
14	TRBV29-1	TRBJ2-6	TRBD1	NA	CSFTGGTGANVLTF	TGCAGCTTTACAGGGGGCACCGGGGCCAACGTCCTGACTTTC
14	TRBV20-1	TRBJ2-5	TRBD2	once	CSADSGRGYNEQYF	TGCAGTGCTGATAGCGGGAGGGGGTACAATGAGCAGTACTTC
13	TRBV5-1	TRBJ1-2	NA	NA	CASSPQEGSGYTF	TGCGCCAGCAGCCCCCAGGAGGGTAGTGGCTACACCTTC
16	TRBV5-1	TRBJ2-3	NA	NA	CASSLEGIPSTDTQYF	TGCGCCAGCAGCTTGGAGGGCATCCCTAGCACAGATACGCAGTATTTT
12	TRBV10-3	TRBJ2-3	NA	NA	CAISESADTQYF	TGTGCCATCAGTGAGTCAGCAGATACGCAGTATTTT
16	TRBV24-1	TRBJ2-7	TRBD1	few	CATSDPGTGGTYEQYF	TGTGCCACCAGTGATCCCGGGACAGGGGGTACCTACGAGCAGTACTTC
13	TRBV29-1	TRBJ1-1	NA	NA	CSVSGHSGTEAFF	TGCAGCGTCTCAGGGCATTCTGGCACTGAAGCTTTCTTT
13	TRBV20-1	TRBJ1-2	NA	few	CSAIGDRRYGYTF	TGCAGTGCTATAGGGGACCGGAGATATGGCTACACCTTC
16	TRBV20-1	TRBJ2-5	TRBD1	once	CSASGDSRSGQETQYF	TGCAGTGCTAGCGGGGACAGCCGAAGTGGCCAAGAGACCCAGTACTTC
11	TRBV27	TRBJ2-5	NA	NA	CASTNGGVRYF	TGTGCCAGTACAAATGGCGGGGTGAGGTACTTC
14	TRBV14	TRBJ1-2	NA	NA	CASSQDKVYYGYTF	TGTGCCAGCAGCCAAGATAAAGTATACTATGGCTACACCTTC
15	TRBV9	TRBJ2-1	TRBD1	NA	CASSAPGQLYNEQFF	TGTGCCAGCAGCGCTCCGGGACAGCTCTACAATGAGCAGTTCTTC
12	TRBV29-1	TRBJ2-5	NA	NA	CSDWHGEETQYF	TGCAGCGACTGGCATGGAGAAGAGACCCAGTACTTC
14	TRBV28	TRBJ2-7	NA	NA	CASSLANRAYEQYF	TGTGCCAGCAGTTTAGCTAACAGAGCCTACGAGCAGTACTTC
14	TRBV20-1	TRBJ1-5	NA	few	CSAAPGTRGGPQHF	TGCAGTGCTGCCCCCGGGACTCGAGGGGGGCCCCAGCATTTT
15	TRBV5-1	TRBJ2-7	NA	few	CASSLGDKSSYEQYF	TGCGCCAGCAGCTTGGGGGACAAATCCTCCTACGAGCAGTACTTC
15	TRBV9	TRBJ1-1	NA	few	CASSPSGGLDTEAFF	TGTGCCAGCAGCCCGTCTGGCGGCCTGGACACTGAAGCTTTCTTT